What follows are 13 T cell receptor beta chains derived from one specimen sequenced in a study of spatial heterogeneity in lung cancer. Time point meaning: sample taken at primary tumor resection. Unsorted whole RNA of tumor, nontumor lung or frozen PBMC was sequenced. TCRdb ran MiXCR on the 5' RACE reads and lists one entry per CDR3 protein. The sample contains 35,000 to 45,000 distinct CDR3 sequences, less than 5.5% of which appear only once. Sequenced here: PBMCs, sampled at surgery. All receptors derive from a female donor with early-stage non-small cell lung cancer.

The sample holds many counts of this clonotype. The chain's CDR3 is CSALNPRPYEQYF. CDR3 nucleotides: TGCAGTGCTCTAAACCCGCGACCCTACGAGCAGTACTTC. The V gene is TRBV20-1, the J gene TRBJ2-7, with unresolved D. This CDR3 has 13 residues. Germline values: CDR1 DFQATT, CDR2 SNEGSKA (reference sequence). V shed 5 bases and J shed 2 bases, with 13 bases lying between them.

Relative to its sample, this clonotype is medium-sized. The chain uses TRBV7-2 and TRBJ2-3; D gene uncertain. Trimming pared 4 bases from V and 6 bases from J, leaving 8 bases between. Germline V gives CDR1 SGHTA, CDR2 FQGNSA. This CDR3 has 12 amino acids. CDR3 loop: CASSYLWDTQYF. DNA for the CDR3: TGTGCCAGCAGCTATCTCTGGGATACGCAGTATTTT.

In this sample, this clonotype turned up many times. This sequence joins TRBV9 and TRBJ1-1, with D unresolved. Per germline, CDR1 SGDLS and CDR2 YYNGEE. CDR3 size: 12 residues. Trimming took 4 bases from V and 1 from J, leaving 5 bases between them. The DNA of the CDR3 is TGTGCCAGCAGCCCCGGGAACACTGAAGCTTTCTTT. This encodes CASSPGNTEAFF.

This clonotype appeared a single time. The rearrangement links TRBV6-5 to TRBJ1-2; 9 positions agree with TRBD1. CDR1 MNHEY and CDR2 SVGAGI come from the germline V gene. There are 14 residues in the CDR3. With V trimmed by 4 bases and J by 2 bases, 2 bases remained unmatched. The CDR3 DNA reads as TGTGCCAGCAGTTTCGGACAGGGGAACTATGGCTACACCTTC. The encoded protein is CASSFGQGNYGYTF.

This clonotype was detected many times. The chain uses TRBV27 and TRBJ2-1, with D unclear. V dropped 7 bases and J dropped 0 bases, with 10 bases sitting between them. The CDR3 has 14 residues. CDR1 is MNHEY and CDR2 is SMNVEV in the germline V gene (reference sequence). This chain's CDR3 is CASNPKSSYNEQFF. In DNA form, the CDR3 reads TGTGCCAGCAACCCTAAGAGCTCCTACAATGAGCAGTTCTTC.

This sequence joins TRBV14 and TRBJ1-1, with D unresolved. V was shortened by 0 bases and J by 9 bases, with 8 bases between the two germline ends. There are 12 residues in the CDR3. The germline CDR1 and CDR2 sequences are SGHDN and FVKESK. The CDR3 DNA sequence: TGTGCCAGCAGCCAAGATCGAGTTAAAGCTTTCTTT. Translation: CASSQDRVKAFF.

This clonotype was recorded at least ten times. The V and J genes are TRBV6-2 or TRBV6-3 and TRBJ2-1, with D hard to call. The V and J ends lost 5 bases and 2 bases respectively, with 7 bases between them. The CDR3 covers 13 residues. The germline gives CDR1 MNHEY, CDR2 SVGEGT. CDR3 nucleotide sequence: TGTGCCAGCAGTCCGAGAACCTACAATGAGCAGTTCTTC. Translation: CASSPRTYNEQFF.

This clonotype was found many times. The chain couples TRBV24-1 to TRBJ1-5; no clear D gene. V was trimmed by 4 bases and J by 0 bases, leaving 6 bases between them. Per germline, CDR1 KGHDR and CDR2 SFDVKD. The CDR3 spans 14 residues. The CDR3 nucleotides read TGTGCCACCAGTGACCCGGGTAGCAATCAGCCCCAGCATTTT. Its protein is CATSDPGSNQPQHF.

This clonotype was recorded at least ten times. V usage is TRBV20-1 and J usage is TRBJ1-4, with D unclear. V was trimmed by 8 bases and J by 0 bases, leaving 10 bases between them. CDR1 and CDR2 (germline): DFQATT, SNEGSKA (reference sequence). The CDR3 is 13 amino acids. Here the CDR3 DNA reads TGCAGTTCCCTGCCTGCAACTAATGAAAAACTGTTTTTT. Amino acids: CSSLPATNEKLFF.

This clonotype showed up many times. The rearrangement uses TRBV30 and TRBJ1-1; a weak D match, TRBD1 (6 bases). V was cut by 4 bases and J by 5 bases, with 11 bases left in between. Germline V lookup: CDR1 GTSNPN, CDR2 SVGIG (reference sequence). There are 12 residues in the CDR3. As DNA, the CDR3 is TGTGCCTGGACAGGGGTAAGGACTGAAGCTTTCTTT. As protein: CAWTGVRTEAFF.

The sample holds many counts of this clonotype. CDR3 residues: CASTVRQGLSTGELFF. In DNA, the CDR3 is TGTGCCAGCACCGTAAGACAGGGACTAAGCACCGGGGAGCTGTTTTTT. The chain couples TRBV28 to TRBJ2-2; D may match TRBD1 or TRBD2 (7 bases each). The CDR3 is 16 amino acids. Germline CDR1 MDHEN, CDR2 SYDVKM. V was cut by 7 bases and J by 4 bases, with 19 bases left in between.

This clonotype was detected many times. The DNA of the CDR3 is TGTGCCATCTCAGGGGACTATGGCTACACCTTC. As protein: CAISGDYGYTF. V is TRBV19 and J is TRBJ1-2; D is possibly TRBD1 (6 bases). The germline V gene encodes CDR1 LNHDA and CDR2 SQIVND (reference sequence). The CDR3 runs 11 residues. Deletions cut 10 bases from V and 3 bases from J, with 9 bases between.

This clonotype was seen at least ten times. V and J are TRBV4-2 and TRBJ2-3; 13 bases fit TRBD2. Looked up from germline, CDR1 is LGHNA and CDR2 is YNFKEQ. There are 16 residues in the CDR3. Losses at the gene ends were 0 bases for V and 4 bases for J; bases not matched to a gene: 1. The CDR3 here is CASSQELAGGPDTQYF. The CDR3 DNA sequence: TGTGCCAGCAGCCAAGAACTAGCGGGGGGGCCAGATACGCAGTATTTT.